The present T cell receptor (beta chain) was sequenced within a study of cytomegalovirus exposure and HLA in healthy donors (dated by TCRdb to 2017 to 2019). Study-level background: An earlier analysis of about 560 of the donors reported about 300 Gb of sequence data and 95 million to 120 million unique TCR beta sequences obtained from about 170 million T cells. Roughly 310 gigabases of sequencing data and 80 million or so unique TCR sequences were included in an early release covering 500 to 750 HLA-typed donors. Among the roughly 400 genotyped donors, around 79% belonged to the genetic ancestry cluster associated with self-reported Caucasian donors. The study aimed to test whether cataloging public T cell receptors could reveal signatures of past pathogen exposure. The study profiled the T cell repertoires of about 640 subjects by immunosequencing and related them to cytomegalovirus serostatus. Besides the first cohort of 550 to 750 subjects, a separate validation cohort made up of 120 or so different subjects was used. To predict cytomegalovirus infection status, the study brought together high-throughput TCR immunosequencing, statistical association of individual TCRs with disease status, and machine learning. A later analysis re-analyzed previously published TCR beta repertoires from several hundred donors and added high-resolution HLA genotyping to study TCR occurrence patterns. Rather than using new phenotypic data, the later analysis identified candidate immune exposures from TCR beta sequences and from how often those sequences occurred across donors. To decide whether each TCR beta V gene segment behaved as functional or pseudogenic, an earlier analysis of some 600 of the donors relied on high-throughput TCR beta sequencing. Donor age, sex, ethnicity and CMV serostatus were compiled alongside the repertoire data. Genome-wide SNP genotypes for about 60% of the roughly 670 donors were used in a later genetic analysis, which treated that subset as a discovery cohort. Every discovery cohort repertoire had been produced on one sequencing platform. HLA typing covered class I and class II loci at four-digit resolution. Typing coverage varied by locus: about 620-630 donors for A, B, C, DRB1 and DQB1; approximately 560 for DQA1; nearly 610 for DPA1; some 470 for DPB1. A few DR-DQ haplotypes were treated as single units for association and clustering because of strong linkage in the cohort. Across around 400 genotyped donors of the cohort, an average of approximately 240,000 unique TCR beta nucleotide sequences per donor were sequenced, and approximately 19% of those sequences were non-productive.

Points the paper makes about the study in general: The authors suggested that the approach could potentially be extended to other disease states and immunological phenotypes. In a later analysis, several top co-occurrence clusters were reported to appear linked to parvovirus B19, influenza, CMV and Epstein-Barr virus. The earlier analysis of nearly 600 of the donors excluded 15 to 20 rarely observed V segments, including chromosome 9 orphons, because counts were too low. A later analysis found that HLA-associated TCR beta chains were more clonally expanded and had lower generation probabilities than equally common non-associated chains. In vitro tests confirmed that three of the cytomegalovirus-associated TCR beta chains recognize cytomegalovirus antigens. A further reported finding was that TCR beta sequences accurately predicted the HLA-A and HLA-B alleles for most subjects in the first cohort. Most TCR sequences were seen in very few donors, while some public TCRs were found in many individuals. Only TCR beta chains were sequenced in this cohort, and the absence of alpha or paired-chain data limited detectable features. Linkage disequilibrium might explain the correlated functional status among segregating V segments, but an unknown experimental factor could not be excluded. The study listed 150 to 200 TCR beta chains as associated with cytomegalovirus. A later genetic analysis associated a missense DCLRE1C variant with V-gene and J-gene trimming of TCR beta chains, and an independent cohort replicated the association. Broadly in line with IMGT annotations, most TCR beta V segments showed up in productive rearrangements about 90% or about 30% of the time in an earlier analysis of approximately 600 of the donors. Strong co-occurrence of HLA alleles, especially DR and DQ, made assigning TCR associations to individual alleles difficult. The presence/absence analyses assumed that sequencing depth was roughly uniform across donors, and that assumption may not be true. A later analysis associated about 18,000 TCR beta sequences with specific HLA alleles at a false discovery rate of 0.05. In a later analysis, TCR association rates were found to vary across HLA loci, with the most associated TCRs seen for DRB1 alleles and the fewest for HLA-C alleles. A cluster of highly shared sequence variants was judged likely to be a technical artifact of the sequencing pipeline. The classifier was reported to diagnose cytomegalovirus status with high specificity and sensitivity in both the original cohort and the validation cohort. Most CMV-associated TCR beta chains appeared to be HLA-restricted in a later analysis, and the HLA associations seemed to be driven largely by CMV exposure. Because some donors lacked HLA typing at each locus, the association tests relied only on the typed subset. For the cohort, immune exposure information was limited to CMV serostatus. Compared with the approximately 670-donor mean, donors in an Asian-associated ancestry cluster had fewer N-insertions in productive TCRs, according to a later genetic analysis.

In total, 630 or so healthy bone marrow donors made up the cohort. All cohort members were sampled while nominally healthy, although unrecorded immune exposures were likely present. The donor was CMV seronegative and belonged to the group of over 300 seronegative cohort members. Each donor provided a peripheral blood sample, and peripheral blood mononuclear cells were used for TCR beta sequencing. The Qiagen DNeasy Blood Extraction Kit was used to extract genomic DNA from the blood cell samples. On this clone: It has no known antigen specificity. Base-call qualities are not available, and no considerably larger clone is one nucleotide away.

Library construction relied on the immunoSEQ multiplex PCR assay. For the multiplex PCR, a mixture combining 60 forward primers for TCR Vbeta segments and 13 reverse primers for TCR Jbeta segments was used. A multiplex PCR assay on genomic DNA amplified the CDR3 region of rearranged TCR beta genes. The amplified TCR beta libraries were sequenced on the Illumina HiSeq System as 87-base-pair reads. As for how the authors treated the data: A later analysis counted around 72 million unique TCR beta chains across the 670 or so repertoires, and some 12 million of these chains were shared by at least two donors. Raw reads were error-corrected and collapsed into unique sequences with a nearest-neighbor algorithm that merged closely related sequences to remove PCR and sequencing errors. CDR3 sequences were aligned to IMGT reference sequences to assign V, D and J gene segments. For a sequence to be retained, a match of at least six nucleotides was required to both a V gene segment and a J gene segment. A rearrangement counted as productive if the CDR3 had no stop codons and remained in frame with V and J, and every other rearrangement counted as non-productive. CDR3 was defined according to IMGT convention as the region running from the second conserved V-encoded cysteine to the conserved J-encoded phenylalanine. The earlier analysis of 587 of the donors excluded any sequence lacking an unambiguous match to a single V gene segment. An earlier analysis of 500 to 600 of the donors classified V segments as functional when productive rearrangements were above 56.7% and as segregating when the standard deviation between donors was above 5%. To diagnose cytomegalovirus status from the catalog of TCR beta chain sequences, a statistical classification framework was built. In a later analysis, TCR nucleotide sequences were compared against IMGT/GENE-DB human TR gene sequences so that V and J genes could be assigned. Using the TCRdist pipeline, a later analysis assigned CDR3 sequences along with most-parsimonious VDJ recombination scenarios. In a later analysis, each TCR beta chain was defined by its CDR3 amino acid sequence together with its V-gene family, and reads lacking a unique V-gene family were excluded. As a way to deal with suspected cross-contamination and a sequencing artifact, a later analysis dropped 450 to 600 nucleotide sequences that were highly shared and had low generation probability. For each public chain, a later analysis derived a clonal expansion index from normalized ranks of inferred template counts within each repertoire. In a later analysis, generation probabilities were computed using a VDJ recombination model fitted to out-of-frame rearrangements, and the results were checked against IGoR. In a later analysis, TCR-TCR, TCR-HLA and TCR-CMV co-occurrence was scored with hypergeometric tests, and a repertoire-size bias correction was applied to TCR pairs. To estimate false discovery rates, a later analysis permuted the HLA or CMV assignments 20 times. In a later analysis, co-occurring TCRs were grouped using DBSCAN, and TCRdist sequence similarity was added for clustering within HLA-allele-positive subsets. Repertoires with fewer than 30,000 or more than 120,000 public chains, plus five repertoires with anomalous nucleotide sharing, were excluded from co-occurrence clustering. TCRdb carries this immuneACCESS record with in-frame sequences only. Its versions omit some clonotypes, under half of them owing to an unresolved V gene in the studies checked, with the rest unexplained. Clone size and the V and J calls come from that table; the DNA yielded D and trimming. Across this sample there are 150,000 to 200,000 clones, with 85% seen only once. 1% of the sample comes from the top ten.

This receptor was obtained from a boy between 2 and 10 years old in good health and CMV-seronegative. Input material: PBMCs.

The nucleotide sequence is given as TGTGCCACCAGCACAAGGACAGGACACTACGAGCAGTACTTC. This is translated as CATSTRTGHYEQYF. This receptor chain uses TRBV15 and TRBJ2-7, and 7 junctional nucleotides match TRBD1. V is trimmed back by 4 bases and J by 3 bases, and the junction contains 6 bases that no gene match accounts for. The CDR3, from cysteine to phenylalanine, totals 14 residues. Only the CDR3 DNA stays, 42 bases, in frame from base 1. CDR1 is given as LNHNV and CDR2 as YYDKDF, both from the germline V gene (reference sequence).